The 17 T cell receptor beta chains reported below all come from one sample, sequenced in a study of blood T cell repertoires in COVID-19. Some clones are missing from TCRdb's copy, which holds only in-frame ones; the method was immunoSEQ multiplex PCR. The sample yields about 67,000 clones, 70% to 90% seen once. The sequenced sample consisted of peripheral blood. The origin of the receptors is a man aged 50 to 59 with active COVID-19.

The J gene is TRBJ2-2, the V gene TRBV4-3; TRBD1 is a possible D gene (6 bases). The CDR3 consists of 15 residues. Germline CDR1 is LGHNA and CDR2 is YSLEER. V was clipped by 0 bases and J by 3 bases, with 8 bases between them. The CDR3 DNA reads as TGCGCCAGCAGCCAAGAGACAGGATACACCGGGGAGCTGTTTTTT. Its translation is CASSQETGYTGELFF.

The chain has TRBV19 and TRBJ2-7; 10 nucleotides line up with TRBD2. CDR1 is LNHDA and CDR2 is SQIVND in the germline V gene (reference sequence). After removal of 5 bases from V and 4 bases from J, the junction contained 5 bases not matched to a gene. The CDR3 sequence is 14 residues long. The CDR3, as DNA: TGTGCCAGTAGTTATTTAGCGGGAGGTTACGAGCAGTACTTC. Translation gives CASSYLAGGYEQYF.

This clone came up a few times. The chain has TRBV19 and TRBJ2-7; TRBD1 agrees at 8 bases. This CDR3 has 15 residues. V was clipped by 5 bases and J by 2 bases; unmatched bases: 8. The V gene's germline CDR1 is LNHDA and CDR2 SQIVND (reference sequence). CDR3 loop: CASSPWGTGTYEQYF. The CDR3 DNA reads as TGTGCCAGTAGTCCCTGGGGGACAGGAACCTACGAGCAGTACTTC.

This clone was observed a few times. The chain carries TRBV18 and TRBJ2-7, with a tentative D call TRBD1 (6 bases). This CDR3 region has 15 residues. Germline lookup yields CDR1 KGHSH and CDR2 LQKENI. V lost 6 bases to trimming and J lost 3 bases, with 18 bases between them. The CDR3 region is CASSRPRQDSYEQYF. CDR3 sequence (DNA): TGTGCCAGCTCGCGTCCCCGACAGGACAGCTACGAGCAGTACTTC.

The chain employs TRBV18 and TRBJ1-4; perhaps TRBD1 as D (5 bases). CDR1 and CDR2 from the germline V gene are KGHSH and LQKENI. V lost 0 bases to trimming and J lost 4 bases, with 6 bases between them. The CDR3 loop spans 14 amino acids. In DNA form, the CDR3 reads TGTGCCAGCTCACCACCAGGGGTTAATGAAAAACTGTTTTTT. Protein: CASSPPGVNEKLFF.

J is TRBJ2-1 and V is TRBV9, with 9 bases that match TRBD2. CDR1 and CDR2 from the germline V gene are SGDLS and YYNGEE. The CDR3 consists of 17 residues. V lost 4 bases to trimming and J lost 9 bases; unmatched junction nucleotides: 17. The CDR3 coding sequence is TGTGCCAGCAGCTTAGGGCGGACTAGCGCCTTGACGGGTGAGCAGTTCTTC. Its protein is CASSLGRTSALTGEQFF.

V usage is TRBV10-3 and J usage is TRBJ2-7; the D is unclear. V was trimmed by 2 bases and J by 2 bases, leaving 4 bases between them. Germline V CDR1 and CDR2: ENHRY, SYGVKD. The CDR3 runs to 12 residues. CDR3 sequence reads: CAISEAAYEQYF. CDR3 DNA sequence: TGTGCCATCAGTGAGGCGGCCTACGAGCAGTACTTC.

The chain couples TRBV30 to TRBJ1-5; D remains unclear. This CDR3 spans 15 amino acids. Trimming stripped 3 bases from V and 3 bases from J, with 15 bases between. Per the germline V gene, CDR1 is GTSNPN and CDR2 is SVGIG (reference sequence). This chain's CDR3 is CAWRRPPGFNQPQHF. The CDR3 coding sequence is TGTGCCTGGAGGCGACCTCCGGGTTTCAATCAGCCCCAGCATTTT.

This clone occurred once. The chain combines TRBV3-1 (or the pseudogene TRBV3-2) with TRBJ2-3, with D tentatively TRBD2 (5 bases). Germline V gives CDR1 LGHDT, CDR2 YNNKEL (reference sequence). The CDR3 contains 16 residues. V was clipped by 4 bases and J by 2 bases, with 16 bases between them. As DNA, the CDR3 is TGTGCCAGCAGCCCGGCCGTAGCGATAATCACAGATACGCAGTATTTT. This gives the protein CASSPAVAIITDTQYF.

The chain links TRBV3-1 (or the pseudogene TRBV3-2) to TRBJ1-6, with 10 bases fitting TRBD1. After removal of 4 bases from V and 8 bases from J, the junction contained 2 bases not matched to a gene. Germline CDR1 reads LGHDT; CDR2 reads YNNKEL (reference sequence). The CDR3 is 14 residues long. In DNA, the CDR3 is TGTGCCAGCAGCCGGGGGACAGGGGATTCACCCCTCCACTTT. This sequence encodes CASSRGTGDSPLHF.

This sequence joins TRBV9 and TRBJ1-3; TRBD1 aligns across 7 bases. The CDR3 runs to 17 residues. The V gene end was trimmed by 4 bases and the J gene end by 0 bases; junction bases not matched to a gene: 10. Germline CDR1 is SGDLS and CDR2 is YYNGEE. The CDR3 is CASSSETGVISGNTIYF. The CDR3 region has the DNA TGTGCCAGCAGCTCCGAAACAGGGGTAATCTCTGGAAACACCATATATTTT.

The chain uses TRBV11-3 and TRBJ2-1, with D tentatively TRBD1 (6 bases). The CDR3 runs 14 residues. V gave up 6 bases and J gave up 5 bases, with 14 bases separating them. Germline V gene data show CDR1 as SGHNT and CDR2 as YENEEA. CDR3 sequence reads: CASRGSGAHNEQFF. In DNA, the CDR3 is TGTGCCAGCAGGGGGTCAGGGGCCCACAATGAGCAGTTCTTC. Complete variable domain (other parts from reference TRBV11-3 and TRBJ2-1): EAGVVQSPRYKIIEKKQPVAFWCNPISGHNTLYWYLQNLGQGPELLIRYENEEAVDDSQLPKDRFSAERLKGVDSTLKIQPAELGDSAVYLCASRGSGAHNEQFFGPGTRLTVL.

The chain links TRBV3-1 (or the pseudogene TRBV3-2) to TRBJ2-1; maybe TRBD2 (5 bases). Germline assignment: CDR1 LGHDT and CDR2 YNNKEL (reference sequence). Trimming pared 3 bases from V and 9 bases from J, leaving 9 bases between. The CDR3 covers 12 residues. Written as DNA, the CDR3 is TGTGCCAGCAGCCAGTTACGGGGTGAGCAGTTCTTC. Its protein is CASSQLRGEQFF.

V usage is TRBV7-8 and J usage is TRBJ2-7, with a weak D call TRBD2 (5 bases). The CDR3 loop spans 14 amino acids. V lost 1 base, J lost 5 bases, and 12 bases lay in between. Germline-derived CDR1 and CDR2 are SGHVS and FQNEAQ. DNA of the CDR3: TGTGCCAGCAGCTTAGGAGGAGAGGGCAACGAGCAGTACTTC. Translation: CASSLGGEGNEQYF.

This clone was seen a few times. The genes are TRBV7-9 and TRBJ1-4, with no clear D. This CDR3 region has 15 residues. The V and J ends lost 2 bases and 0 bases respectively, with 7 bases between them. Germline V gene sequence: CDR1 SEHNR, CDR2 FQNEAQ (reference sequence). The CDR3, as DNA: TGTGCCAGCAGCTTACTCCCAGCAACTAATGAAAAACTGTTTTTT. Its translation: CASSLLPATNEKLFF. Using reference TRBV7-9 and TRBJ1-4 for the parts outside the CDR3, the full variable domain is DTGVSQNPRHKITKRGQNVTFRCDPISEHNRLYWYRQTLGQGPEFLTYFQNEAQLEKSRLLSDRFSAERPKGSFSTLEIQRTEQGDSAMYLCASSLLPATNEKLFFGSGTQLSVL.

As to this clone: No conserved phenylalanine or tryptophan ends this CDR3, so it is likely a read error. It is unclear where the CDR3 begins or ends on the DNA, so no DNA is shown, and the CDR3 is as TCRdb lists it. The chain has TRBV4-2 and TRBJ1-2; the D call in the table, TRBD1, was not verified against the DNA. The V gene's germline CDR1 is LGHNA and CDR2 YNFKEQ. The CDR3 spans 14 amino acids, including both terminal residues. Here the CDR3 reads CASSQNHRDTWVVS.

This chain connects TRBV7-6 to TRBJ2-1, with 7 positions matching TRBD1. Trimming took 3 bases from V and 8 from J; bases not matched to a gene: 4. Looked up from germline, CDR1 is SGHVS and CDR2 is FNYEAQ. The CDR3 has 13 amino acids. DNA of the CDR3: TGTGCCAGCAGCTTCAGAGGGGGCGATGAGCAGTTCTTC. Translation gives CASSFRGGDEQFF. The full variable domain, its missing parts supplied by reference TRBV7-6 and TRBJ2-1, is GAGVSQSPRYKVTKRGQDVALRCDPISGHVSLYWYRQALGQGPEFLTYFNYEAQQDKSGLPNDRFSAERPEGSISTLTIQRTEQRDSAMYRCASSFRGGDEQFFGPGTRLTVL.